Sequencing of this T cell receptor (beta chain) was carried out in a study of T cell repertoires in cytomegalovirus infection. Study context: Signatures in public TCR beta sequences pointed to both CMV infection and matching HLA type. Whole-study results and caveats: The ex vivo response was dominated by HLA-C-restricted CMV-specific TCR beta clonotypes. Pooled public TCR beta family frequency picked out CMV carriers with the relevant HLA.

A single record per CDR3 protein comes from TCRdb applying MiXCR to the reads. The data show approximately 910,000 distinct CDR3 sequences, about a third seen once. The CDR3 contains 15 residues. The germline gives CDR1 SGHVS, CDR2 FQNEAQ. Between the trimmed V and J ends, which lost 4 bases and 0 bases, there was a span of 10 bases. This clonotype was detected many times. Its antigen is undetermined. This receptor was taken from a human donor in good health (CMV status not recorded). Some clones in this sample may be carry-over from other donors' samples. Material: cultured CD8+ T cells from PBMCs, obtained from culture after CMV antigen stimulation. The chain combines TRBV7-8 with TRBJ2-1; no clear D. CDR3 coding DNA: TGTGCCAGCAGCTCAGGACCTATCTCCTACAATGAGCAGTTCTTC. This translates into CASSSGPISYNEQFF. Using reference TRBV7-8 and TRBJ2-1 for the parts outside the CDR3, the full variable domain is GAGVSQSPRYKVAKRGQDVALRCDPISGHVSLFWYQQALGQGPEFLTYFQNEAQLDKSGLPSDRFFAERPEGSVSTLKIQRTQQEDSAVYLCASSSGPISYNEQFFGPGTRLTVL.